This T cell receptor (beta chain) is from a study of T cells in Graves' hyperthyroidism and ophthalmopathy. Amplification of TCR beta CDR3 regions was performed using RNA transcripts as template. The HTBI primer set served for first-round RT-PCR of the TCR CDR3. TCRdb re-called the multiplex PCR reads with MiXCR, one entry per CDR3 protein. The sample contains 640,000 or so distinct CDR3 sequences, approximately 15% of which appear only once. Diagnosis relied on clinical symptoms, serum thyroxine and TRAb, thyroid ultrasound and orbital computed tomography. The PBMCs were taken from about 9.7 ml of fresh peripheral blood. CDR3 length: 18 amino acids. J lost 0 bases, V lost 7 bases, and 16 bases had no gene match. CDR1 is MNHEY, CDR2 SVGEGT, per germline.

The sequenced sample consisted of blood. This TCR derives from a woman aged 40 to 50 with Graves' ophthalmopathy. The chain combines TRBV6-2 or TRBV6-3 with TRBJ1-1; 8 nucleotides line up with TRBD1. Here the CDR3 DNA reads TGTGCCAGCAAGAGACAGGGGATGGAAGGGTACATGAACACTGAAGCTTTCTTT. Amino acid sequence: CASKRQGMEGYMNTEAFF.